The 14 T cell receptor beta chains given below trace back to one sample, sequenced in a study of blood T cell repertoires in COVID-19. The data were produced by immunoSEQ multiplex PCR, yet TCRdb's version contains in-frame clones alone and is incomplete. The data show under 200,000 clones, around 80% seen once. Specimen: peripheral blood. The receptors derive from a man between 60 and 75 years old with acute or convalescent COVID-19.

DNA of the CDR3: TGTGCCAGCAGTTTAGGTTGGGCTACCCCCCTCTATGGCTACACCTTC. Its translation: CASSLGWATPLYGYTF. This sequence joins TRBV28 and TRBJ1-2; D is uncertain. Germline V gene sequence: CDR1 MDHEN, CDR2 SYDVKM. The length of the CDR3 is 16 residues. V dropped 2 bases and J dropped 4 bases, with 17 bases sitting between them.

This chain links TRBV10-3 with TRBJ2-3; TRBD2 aligns across 15 bases. The length of the CDR3 is 16 residues. With V trimmed by 3 bases and J by 3 bases, 1 base remained unmatched. Germline CDR1 and CDR2: ENHRY and SYGVKD. Here the CDR3 DNA reads TGTGCCATCAGTGATGGGACTAGCGGGAGGACAGATACGCAGTATTTT. Translated: CAISDGTSGRTDTQYF.

This chain connects TRBV12-3 or TRBV12-4 to TRBJ2-1; tentatively, D is TRBD2 (6 bases). The CDR3 consists of 13 residues. The germline V and J ends were trimmed by 6 bases and 12 bases, with 18 bases remaining between them. CDR3 in DNA: TGTGCCAGCAGCCCGGGTCGCACCGGGGGGCAGTTCTTC. It encodes CASSPGRTGGQFF.

This sequence joins TRBV24-1 and TRBJ1-2, with TRBD1 matching over 7 bases. Looked up from germline, CDR1 is KGHDR and CDR2 is SFDVKD. The CDR3 extends over 15 amino acids. With V trimmed by 4 bases and J by 7 bases, 11 bases remained unmatched. The CDR3 DNA reads TGTGCCACCAGTGACCCCGACAGGGAGTATGGTGGCTACACCTTC. Protein: CATSDPDREYGGYTF.

This chain links TRBV5-6 with TRBJ1-3; D is possibly TRBD1 (6 bases). The CDR3 sequence is 14 residues long. Looked up from germline, CDR1 is SGHDT and CDR2 is YYEEEE. Trimming shortened V by 4 bases and J by 1 base, and 9 bases separated the two germline ends. CDR3 nucleotide sequence: TGTGCCAGCAGCCCCAGGGGTTCTGGAAACACCATATATTTT. It encodes CASSPRGSGNTIYF.

The chain combines TRBV28 with TRBJ2-2; TRBD1 aligns across 9 bases. Germline-derived CDR1 and CDR2 are MDHEN and SYDVKM. The CDR3 consists of 17 residues. Trimming took 6 bases from V and 6 from J; bases not matched to a gene: 14. CDR3 nucleotides: TGTGCCAGCAGCTCTCGTCGGGACAGGGTGTCGTCCGGGGAGCTGTTTTTT. It codes for CASSSRRDRVSSGELFF.

The chain links TRBV5-1 to TRBJ2-6, with 9 bases fitting TRBD1. Unmatched junction bases numbered 8, after V lost 4 bases and J lost 0 bases. Germline lookup yields CDR1 SGHRS and CDR2 YFSETQ. The CDR3 extends over 18 amino acids. The CDR3 region has the DNA TGCGCCAGCAGCCTGACAGGGGGGGTGTTCTCTGGGGCCAACGTCCTGACTTTC. Its protein is CASSLTGGVFSGANVLTF.

V gene TRBV5-1 combines with J gene TRBJ2-1; D uncertain. V shed 0 bases and J shed 0 bases, with 7 bases lying between them. This CDR3 spans 15 amino acids. CDR1 is SGHRS, CDR2 YFSETQ, per germline. The CDR3 sequence is CASSLAPGSYNEQFF. CDR3 DNA: TGCGCCAGCAGCTTGGCCCCGGGCTCCTACAATGAGCAGTTCTTC.

The gene calls are TRBV5-1 and TRBJ2-7, with D tentatively TRBD2 (5 bases). The CDR3 runs 14 residues. Trimming took off 0 bases at V and 3 bases at J, with 10 bases between the two ends. Germline V gives CDR1 SGHRS, CDR2 YFSETQ. In DNA form, the CDR3 reads TGCGCCAGCAGCTTGGGGGCGGGCTTCTACGAGCAGTACTTC. This translates into CASSLGAGFYEQYF.

This rearrangement joins TRBV10-3 to TRBJ2-3; 8 nucleotides line up with TRBD1. CDR3 length equals 14 residues. The germline V gene has CDR1 ENHRY and CDR2 SYGVKD. J lost 2 bases, V lost 9 bases, and 7 bases had no gene match. The CDR3 nucleotides are TGTGCCATGAGACAGGGGCCTGACACAGATACGCAGTATTTT. Protein: CAMRQGPDTDTQYF.

This clone was counted a few times. The chain employs TRBV30 and TRBJ1-2; tentative D call: TRBD1 (5 bases). Germline values: CDR1 GTSNPN, CDR2 SVGIG (reference sequence). Trimming cost V 2 bases and J 4 bases, with 14 bases left between them. The CDR3 is 14 amino acids. In DNA, the CDR3 is TGTGCCTGGAGTCCACCCGGCCAGGGCTATGGCTACACCTTC. It translates to CAWSPPGQGYGYTF.

V and J are TRBV21-1 and TRBJ2-2; the table's D call TRBD1 went unverified against the DNA. TRBV21-1 is a pseudogene locus. This CDR3 contains 16 residues. The CDR3 DNA sequence: TGTGCCAGCAGCAAAGAACCCAGGGTGAACACCGGGGAGCTGTTTTTT. Protein product: CASSKEPRVNTGELFF.

This chain connects TRBV2 to TRBJ1-5, with D possibly matching TRBD1 (5 bases). The CDR3 has 14 amino acids. Trimming shortened V by 7 bases and J by 5 bases, and 15 bases separated the two germline ends. Per germline, CDR1 SNHLY and CDR2 FYNNEI. The CDR3 coding sequence is TGTGCCAGCAAGCAGGGTAGTGTGGATCAGCCCCAGCATTTT. Translated: CASKQGSVDQPQHF.

This sequence joins TRBV18 and TRBJ1-3, with no clear D. Trimming shortened V by 4 bases and J by 0 bases, and 13 bases separated the two germline ends. CDR3 size: 16 residues. Per the germline V gene, CDR1 is KGHSH and CDR2 is LQKENI. Written as DNA, the CDR3 is TGTGCCAGCTCACAGTCACTTCAAATCTCTGGAAACACCATATATTTT. This sequence encodes CASSQSLQISGNTIYF.